Below are 27 T cell receptor beta chains sequenced from a single sample in a study of shared clonotypes between healthy human individuals. The data were produced by immunoSEQ multiplex PCR, yet TCRdb's version contains in-frame clones alone and is incomplete. Here the sample spans about 1.5 million clones, 98% being singletons. The sequenced material came from naive CD4+ T cells sorted from blood. The subset here: CD45RA+ positively selected. These TCRs come from a young man in good health.

This chain uses TRBV28 with TRBJ1-2; D may be TRBD1 (6 bases). This CDR3 contains 14 residues. The V end lost 4 bases, the J end lost 3 bases, and 12 bases lay between the germline ends. CDR1 MDHEN and CDR2 SYDVKM come from the germline V gene. CDR3 DNA: TGTGCCAGCAGTTCAGGACAGTTTCACTATGGCTACACCTTC. This translates into CASSSGQFHYGYTF.

This rearrangement joins TRBV7-3 to TRBJ2-2; TRBD2 matches 10 bases. Germline V CDR1 and CDR2: SGHTA, FQGTGA. CDR3 length: 16 residues. Losses at the gene ends were 4 bases for V and 7 bases for J; bases not matched to a gene: 9. The CDR3 loop is CASSSPLAGVIGELFF. The CDR3 DNA reads TGTGCCAGCAGCTCCCCCCTAGCGGGAGTTATCGGGGAGCTGTTTTTT. Variable domain in full (rest from reference TRBV7-3 and TRBJ2-2): GAGVSQTPSNKVTEKGKYVELRCDPISGHTALYWYRQSLGQGPEFLIYFQGTGAADDSGLPNDRFFAVRPEGSVSTLKIQRTERGDSAVYLCASSSPLAGVIGELFFGEGSRLTVL.

J is TRBJ1-2 and V is TRBV11-2, with a weak D call TRBD1 (5 bases). CDR3 length equals 16 residues. Germline CDR1 and CDR2: SGHAT and FQNNGV. Trimming took 6 bases from V and 4 from J, leaving 21 bases between them. In DNA, the CDR3 is TGTGCCAGCAGTCGTGCCACGACAGAGGACCGCTATGGCTACACCTTC. Encoded protein: CASSRATTEDRYGYTF.

The chain links TRBV27 to TRBJ1-1; D gene uncertain. Trimming shortened V by 2 bases and J by 1 base, and 5 bases separated the two germline ends. The CDR3 covers 13 residues. Germline CDR1 MNHEY, CDR2 SMNVEV (reference sequence). CDR3 sequence reads: CASSLKRNTEAFF. For the CDR3, the DNA is TGTGCCAGCAGTTTAAAGAGGAACACTGAAGCTTTCTTT.

The V call is TRBV28, the J call TRBJ1-5; 8 nucleotides agree with TRBD1. V trimming: 5 bases; J trimming: 0 bases; junction bases outside the gene matches: 12. Germline assignment: CDR1 MDHEN and CDR2 SYDVKM. The CDR3 totals 18 residues. The CDR3 spells CASSPIAGGQVSNQPQHF. CDR3 nucleotide sequence: TGTGCCAGCAGTCCTATCGCCGGGGGACAGGTTAGCAATCAGCCCCAGCATTTT.

The chain links TRBV15 to TRBJ2-5, with D unclear. The CDR3 is 14 amino acids. Trimming removed 1 base from V and 0 bases from J, with 6 bases in between. Germline V lookup: CDR1 LNHNV, CDR2 YYDKDF (reference sequence). CDR3 nucleotide sequence: TGTGCCACCAGCAGAGTCGACCACCAAGAGACCCAGTACTTC. It translates to CATSRVDHQETQYF.

The CDR3 here is CASGSAPGEQFF. The CDR3 DNA is TGTGCCAGCGGGTCGGCCCCTGGTGAGCAGTTCTTC. The chain is built from TRBV6-1 and TRBJ2-1; D is uncertain. The V gene's germline CDR1 is MNHNS and CDR2 SASEGT. The length of the CDR3 is 12 residues. Trimming took 8 bases from V and 9 from J, leaving 14 bases between them.

V is TRBV30 and J is TRBJ2-4, with TRBD2 matching 14 bases. The V gene end was trimmed by 3 bases and the J gene end by 0 bases; junction bases not matched to a gene: 7. The V gene's germline CDR1 is GTSNPN and CDR2 SVGIG (reference sequence). CDR3 length: 18 amino acids. The CDR3 coding sequence is TGTGCCTGGAGCCCGGGACTAGCGGGAGCTATAGCCAAAAACATTCAGTACTTC. This gives the protein CAWSPGLAGAIAKNIQYF.

The V and J genes are TRBV10-1 and TRBJ2-1, with D uncertain. V lost 1 base and J lost 0, with 7 bases in between. Per germline, CDR1 WNHNN and CDR2 SYGVQD (reference sequence). There are 15 residues in the CDR3. The CDR3 loop reads CASSEFPSSYNEQFF. Written as DNA, the CDR3 is TGCGCCAGCAGTGAGTTCCCTAGCTCCTACAATGAGCAGTTCTTC.

The J gene is TRBJ2-3, the V gene TRBV2, with D uncertain. Germline CDR1 reads SNHLY; CDR2 reads FYNNEI. The CDR3 has 15 residues. The germline V and J ends were trimmed by 6 bases and 0 bases, with 13 bases remaining between them. CDR3 sequence reads: CASRPPGLSTDTQYF. CDR3 sequence (DNA): TGTGCCAGCAGGCCGCCCGGATTGAGCACAGATACGCAGTATTTT.

This clone was counted once. The rearrangement uses TRBV18 and TRBJ2-1; 10 nucleotides align to TRBD1. Per the germline V gene, CDR1 is KGHSH and CDR2 is LQKENI. CDR3 size: 15 residues. Trimming at V came to 4 bases and at J to 10 bases, leaving 10 bases not matched to a gene. This CDR3 reads CASSQGQGGMYEQFF. As DNA, the CDR3 is TGTGCCAGCTCACAAGGACAGGGGGGTATGTACGAGCAGTTCTTC.

The CDR3 is CASSFPQGQERQETQYF. The CDR3 region has the DNA TGTGCCAGCAGCTTTCCCCAGGGACAGGAAAGACAAGAGACCCAGTACTTC. V and J are TRBV7-6 and TRBJ2-5; 8 bases agree with TRBD1. Trimming removed 3 bases from V and 2 bases from J; junction bases left unmatched: 11. Germline assignment: CDR1 SGHVS and CDR2 FNYEAQ. There are 17 residues in the CDR3.

DNA of the CDR3: TGTGCCAGCAGCTCCGGGACAGGCACCACAGATACGCAGTATTTT. Translating gives CASSSGTGTTDTQYF. The rearrangement uses TRBV5-6 and TRBJ2-3; 8 bases agree with TRBD1. With 3 bases clipped from V and 2 bases from J, the junction kept 5 bases outside the gene matches. The V gene's germline CDR1 is SGHDT and CDR2 YYEEEE. CDR3 length equals 15 residues.

V is TRBV18 and J is TRBJ2-7; D perhaps matches TRBD2 (6 bases). V was pared by 5 bases and J by 6 bases, with 14 bases between. The germline gives CDR1 KGHSH, CDR2 LQKENI. This CDR3 region has 13 residues. CDR3 protein: CASSTPTRVEQYF. CDR3 coding DNA: TGTGCCAGCTCAACGCCGACTAGGGTCGAGCAGTACTTC.

In its sample, this clone was seen once. This rearrangement joins TRBV7-6 to TRBJ1-1; 9 bases match TRBD1. The CDR3 length is 15 residues. Germline assignment: CDR1 SGHVS and CDR2 FNYEAQ. The J segment lost 5 bases and the V segment lost 8 bases, leaving 12 bases of the junction unmatched. CDR3 sequence: CASATHYRGRTEAFF. The CDR3 DNA sequence: TGTGCCAGCGCAACACATTACAGGGGGCGGACTGAAGCTTTCTTT.

Worth noting for this clone: The same CDR3 arises from other DNA sequences in this sample as well. The V call is TRBV6-5, the J call TRBJ1-1, with D unresolved. With 0 bases removed from V and 5 bases from J, the gap between germline ends came to 7 bases. This CDR3 region has 13 residues. Germline values: CDR1 MNHEY, CDR2 SVGAGI. In DNA form, the CDR3 reads TGTGCCAGCAGTTACTCGACACGGACTGAAGCTTTCTTT. Amino acids: CASSYSTRTEAFF.

The chain uses TRBV5-1 and TRBJ2-7, with 11 bases identical to TRBD2. The germline V gene encodes CDR1 SGHRS and CDR2 YFSETQ. Unmatched junction bases numbered 9, after V lost 4 bases and J lost 3 bases. The CDR3 consists of 16 residues. This CDR3 reads CASSGETSGSGYEQYF. Written as DNA, the CDR3 is TGCGCCAGCAGCGGGGAAACTAGCGGGAGCGGCTACGAGCAGTACTTC.

Only one count was recorded for this clone. The rearrangement links TRBV4-3 to TRBJ2-3; TRBD2 might be the D (6 bases). Trimming took off 4 bases at V and 3 bases at J, with 8 bases between the two ends. The CDR3 is 13 residues long. CDR1 is LGHNA, CDR2 YSLEER, per germline. CDR3 nucleotides: TGCGCCAGCAGCCGTCGGGGGACAGATACGCAGTATTTT. This sequence encodes CASSRRGTDTQYF.

This sequence joins TRBV11-2 and TRBJ2-1, with unresolved D. The germline gives CDR1 SGHAT, CDR2 FQNNGV. V shed 3 bases and J shed 7 bases, with 7 bases lying between them. The CDR3 is made up of 12 amino acids. CDR3 nucleotide sequence: TGTGCCAGCAGCTTCCTGGAGAATGAGCAGTTCTTC. This translates into CASSFLENEQFF.

This sequence joins TRBV29-1 and TRBJ2-1; TRBD2 agrees at 9 bases. The CDR3 sequence is 14 residues long. The J segment lost 2 bases and the V segment lost 5 bases, leaving 4 bases of the junction unmatched. Germline CDR1 SQVTM, CDR2 ANQGSEA. CDR3 amino acids: CSVRGLAPYNEQFF. The CDR3 nucleotides read TGCAGCGTTCGGGGACTAGCTCCCTACAATGAGCAGTTCTTC.

This rearrangement joins TRBV28 to TRBJ1-1; 9 bases agree with TRBD1. The ends lost 5 bases at V and 3 bases at J; junction bases unmatched: 10. The germline gives CDR1 MDHEN, CDR2 SYDVKM. CDR3 length: 16 amino acids. The CDR3 coding sequence is TGTGCCAGCAGTGCCCCGGGACAGGGTTTGGACACTGAAGCTTTCTTT. Its translation is CASSAPGQGLDTEAFF.

This chain joins TRBV15 and TRBJ2-7; perhaps TRBD2 as D (6 bases). The CDR3 has 16 residues. The germline V gene has CDR1 LNHNV and CDR2 YYDKDF (reference sequence). Trimming removed 0 bases at V and 2 bases at J, with 14 bases between. The CDR3 is CATSREWRESAYEQYF. In nucleotides, the CDR3 is TGTGCCACCAGCAGAGAATGGAGGGAGTCCGCCTACGAGCAGTACTTC.

This rearrangement joins TRBV7-9 to TRBJ2-3, with 10 bases matching TRBD2. Trimming took 3 bases from V and 1 from J; bases not matched to a gene: 1. The CDR3 loop spans 15 amino acids. The germline V gene has CDR1 SEHNR and CDR2 FQNEAQ (reference sequence). The CDR3: CASSFTSGGTDTQYF. The CDR3 bases are TGTGCCAGCAGCTTCACTAGCGGGGGCACAGATACGCAGTATTTT. Supplemented by reference TRBV7-9 and TRBJ2-3, the full variable domain reads DTGVSQNPRHKITKRGQNVTFRCDPISEHNRLYWYRQTLGQGPEFLTYFQNEAQLEKSRLLSDRFSAERPKGSFSTLEIQRTEQGDSAMYLCASSFTSGGTDTQYFGPGTRLTVL.

This chain joins TRBV6-5 and TRBJ1-1; D is uncertain. Trimming removed 2 bases from V and 4 bases from J, with 14 bases in between. There are 15 residues in the CDR3. Germline lookup yields CDR1 MNHEY and CDR2 SVGAGI. In nucleotides, the CDR3 is TGTGCCAGCAGTTACGATCACAGCATGTTCACTGAAGCTTTCTTT. Translating it yields CASSYDHSMFTEAFF.

This clone was picked up one time. The V and J genes are TRBV10-3 and TRBJ2-7; 8 bases match TRBD1. J lost 7 bases, V lost 4 bases, and 3 bases had no gene match. This CDR3 spans 12 amino acids. Germline CDR1 and CDR2: ENHRY and SYGVKD. The CDR3 nucleotides read TGTGCCATCAGTGGACAGGGGAGGGAGCAGTACTTC. This translates into CAISGQGREQYF.

Note on this clone: Other nucleotide sequences in the sample specify the same CDR3. This chain joins TRBV18 and TRBJ2-7; the match to TRBD1 covers 7 bases. The CDR3 covers 13 residues. Trimming at V came to 5 bases and at J to 2 bases, leaving 3 bases not matched to a gene. Germline lookup yields CDR1 KGHSH and CDR2 LQKENI. CDR3 protein: CASSSTGTYEQYF. The CDR3 nucleotides read TGTGCCAGCTCATCGACAGGGACCTACGAGCAGTACTTC.

The CDR3 region is CAGIRDRWFSSYEQYF. The CDR3 nucleotides read TGTGCCGGTATCCGGGACAGGTGGTTTAGCTCCTACGAGCAGTACTTC. The chain carries TRBV5-8 and TRBJ2-7; 8 nucleotides match TRBD1. This CDR3 region has 16 residues. The germline CDR1 and CDR2 sequences are SGHTS and YDEGEE. The junction had 15 bases not matched to a gene; V was cut back by 10 bases and J by 0 bases.